This TCR beta chain derives from a study of shared clonotypes between healthy human individuals (TCRdb year 2020). With respect to the entire study: The cohort included three men and a couple of women between 18 and 49 years of age. Per donor, three plates each were used for CD4 naive and CD4 memory, two for CD8 naive, and one for CD8 memory. To increase sequencing depth and limit assay-specific biases, TCR repertoire library preparation and sequencing were carried out by different laboratories using diverse techniques. Per donor, leukapheresis produced somewhere between about 0.94 and 9.5 billion PBMCs. Blood TCR repertoires of four to six healthy adults were deeply sequenced to estimate repertoire size and the extent of clonotype sharing between individuals.

Points the paper makes about the study in general: Pairwise subsampling led to the expectation that sequencing depth would affect the degree of clonotype sharing among donors. Rarefaction of sorted-subset datasets indicated incomplete sequencing despite the large sequencing depth. Larger estimated clonotype richness was generally found for naive subsets than for memory subsets. The small number of donors limited the genetic and exposure-history diversity represented. Compared with non-shared clonotypes, clonotypes shared by all four sorted-subset donors had higher generation probabilities. Sampling was restricted to blood, and TCR repertoires in tissues likely differ from the TCR repertoires found in blood. Sharing across a few donors was observed for roughly 5.4% of naive CD4, about 4% of naive CD8, 2% to 2.5% of memory CD4, and around 0.4% of memory CD8 clonotypes.

Turning to this clone: This clone's antigen is unknown. Base qualities are not provided; no much larger clone lies one nucleotide away.

Spanning cysteine to phenylalanine, the CDR3 consists of 16 amino acids. Only CDR3 DNA is held: 48 bases, read in frame from base 1. The trim is 7 bases for V and 2 bases for J, with a gap of 20 bases between the germline ends. CDR1 WSHSY and CDR2 SAAADI were looked up in the germline V gene. Healthy HIV-negative adults with no recently reported acute infections or vaccinations were included as donors. All donors were Caucasian adults living in Nashville, Tennessee, USA. CD4+ T cells were enriched through magnetic negative selection, after which naive cells were positively selected on CD45RA and the remaining negative fraction served as the memory subset. After blood collection by leukapheresis, PBMCs were isolated using Ficoll-Histopaque density gradient centrifugation and then cryopreserved in the vapor phase of liquid nitrogen. Analytical flow cytometry was used to check the purity and quantity of every magnetically sorted T cell population. Genomic DNA was isolated from each sorted fraction and quantified by UV absorbance on a Nanodrop 2000c.

TCR CDR3 regions were amplified from genomic DNA by multiplex PCR using the deep immunoSEQ assay. For each cell subset, the extracted genomic DNA was distributed evenly across all wells of several immunoSEQ 96-well plates, and each plate served as one replicate. For sorted subsets, approximately 210 ng of genomic DNA, equivalent to tens of thousands of T cell genomes, went into each replicate PCR. Purified libraries were quantified with a Qubit 3.0 fluorometer, sized on a Bioanalyzer 2100, and re-quantified with the KAPA Library Quantification kit. Each immunoSEQ 96-well plate was sequenced on its own single-read 150-cycle Illumina NextSeq 550 flow cell. The authors' pipeline ran thus. Because the immunoSEQ output held only junctional sequences and lacked quality scores, the filtering could not match the filtering applied to full-length reads. Sequences were annotated with PyIR, a Python wrapper for IgBLAST v1.9, using IMGT germline references to assign V/J genes and CDR3. Reads with weak V/J assignments (E-value above 1e-6), missing CDR3, stop codons, out-of-frame junctions, or ambiguous translated residues were removed. V3J clonotypes were defined as sequences sharing an identical inferred V gene, J gene, and CDR3 amino acid sequence. Percentage overlap between repertoires was calculated by dividing the number of shared unique clonotypes by the size of the smaller repertoire. Three approaches were used to assess repertoire richness: RTK rarefaction, the Chao1 estimator, and Recon v2.1 estimates of unobserved clonotypes. OLGA was used to compute generation probabilities for all TCRbeta clonotypes that the gDNA method yielded from a handful of donors. The clones in this table, taken by TCRdb from immuneACCESS, are in-frame only. Not every clone is retained; where verified, under half of the shortfall comes from an unresolved V gene, and the cause of the rest is unknown. V, J and clone size are those of that table, while D and trimming were read from the DNA. This sample gives some 1.4 million clones in total; 95% to 97% of them show up just once. Jointly, the top ten make up about 1.2% of the sample.

The sequence is built from TRBV10-2 and TRBJ2-5; TRBD1 is a possible D gene, resting on 6 matching bases. The source material was naive CD4+ T cells sorted from blood. What this sample's cell subset or site label stands for: CD45RA+ positively selected. This sequence originates from a young man in good health. DNA sequence: TGCGCCAGCACCCCGAGGGGGAGAGGTGATCAAGAGACCCAGTACTTC. Its protein reads: CASTPRGRGDQETQYF.